These 3 T cell receptor beta chains share one sample of origin, sequenced in a study of T cell responses to AZD1222 COVID-19 vaccine (dated by TCRdb to the early 2020s). The meaning of the sample's time point label: baseline before first vaccination. Libraries were prepared through the immunoSEQ multiplex PCR assay. The table was pulled from immuneACCESS by TCRdb, which kept in-frame rearrangements only. Such tables lose some clones; where checked, under half of the loss comes from unresolved V genes, and the rest has no known cause. In all, the sample holds 95,000 to 150,000 clones, and around 85% of those were seen once. Of the sample, around 6.2% is held by the ten largest clones. The sequencing used peripheral blood, collected on day 0 of AZD1222 vaccination. These receptors originate from an adult in good health.

This chain uses TRBV6-1 with TRBJ1-2, with TRBD1 as a possible D gene (5 bases). CDR1 is MNHNS, CDR2 SASEGT, per germline. This CDR3 is built from 16 residues. Trimming stripped 1 base from V and 4 bases from J, with 16 bases between. CDR3 sequence: CASSEGGRTHGYGYTF. Here the CDR3 DNA reads TGTGCCAGCAGTGAAGGGGGACGGACTCACGGCTATGGCTACACCTTC.

This clone has only one observation. The V call is TRBV15, the J call TRBJ2-7; 8 bases agree with TRBD1. The CDR3 consists of 15 residues. V lost 1 base and J lost 2; bases outside the gene matches: 4. Germline CDR1 and CDR2: LNHNV and YYDKDF (reference sequence). The DNA for the CDR3 is TGTGCCACCAGCAGAGCCGGGACAGGAGCCTACGAGCAGTACTTC. Translation gives CATSRAGTGAYEQYF.

J is TRBJ2-3 and V is TRBV6-6, with 8 bases identical to TRBD2. Germline values: CDR1 MNHNY, CDR2 SVGAGI (reference sequence). This CDR3 region has 14 residues. The junction had 6 bases not matched to a gene; V was cut back by 6 bases and J by 4 bases. As DNA, the CDR3 is TGTGCCAGCAGGCCTGGACTAGCAGCAGATACGCAGTATTTT. Translated: CASRPGLAADTQYF.